This record looks at one T cell receptor (beta chain) sequence and its context. The sample belongs to a study of blood T cell repertoires in COVID-19. For the study at large: Spain, Italy and the United States supplied samples that represented acute and convalescent COVID-19. From T cells, B-cell-depleted T cells, or PBMCs came the material, which was cDNA or gDNA.

Looked up from germline, CDR1 is LGHDT and CDR2 is YNNKEL (reference sequence). V dropped 0 bases and J dropped 4 bases, with 4 bases sitting between them. This CDR3 has 14 amino acids. Authors' methods: Researchers report that nucleated cell counts were estimated from reference gene primer amplification. Measured with immunoSEQ multiplex PCR; TCRdb has only the in-frame clones, and not every one. V, J and clone size are those of that table, while D and trimming were read from the DNA. The repertoire includes around 130,000 clones, roughly four fifths of them detected once, and 10% to 15% sits in the top ten.

V usage is TRBV3-1 (or the pseudogene TRBV3-2) and J usage is TRBJ2-6, with D uncertain. Sample: peripheral blood. The receptor was isolated from a woman in her sixties with acute or convalescent COVID-19. The CDR3 region is CASSQDSGANVLTF. In nucleotides, the CDR3 is TGTGCCAGCAGCCAAGATTCGGGGGCCAACGTCCTGACTTTC.